The TCR beta chain under discussion was sequenced for a study of CD8 T cells in ankylosing spondylitis (dated by TCRdb to 2016 to 2017). Broadly, across the study: The study set out to find disease-linked TCR variants by profiling T cell receptor beta repertoires in ankylosing spondylitis patients and healthy donors. The whole study cohort included about a hundred healthy donors and about two dozen ankylosing spondylitis patients. Peripheral blood was sampled, and synovial fluid was additionally collected from ankylosing spondylitis patients. The study at large found these results: The disease-linked clones were reported as significantly enriched in matched synovial fluid samples from ankylosing spondylitis patients. Some motif variants had previously been reported in the synovial fluid and blood of reactive arthritis patients, which suggests shared mechanisms of disease initiation. A CD8+ phenotype was shown by the disease-linked clones, which were found at relatively low frequencies in peripheral blood. A TCR beta motif of several highly homologous amino acid variants appeared characteristic of blood from ankylosing spondylitis patients.

Sequencing used an Illumina HiSeq 2500. Quantitative 5'-RACE with molecular barcodes was used to prepare TCR beta libraries. From the authors' description of their analysis: A new computational method, built on a probabilistic model of VDJ rearrangement, was used to identify disease-linked TCR variants. The public reads were reprocessed in TCRdb via fastp at Q25 and MiXCR, keeping in-frame beta chains. Each record represents a unique CDR3 protein, reported with the most common genes and DNA among its rows. What appears here as the V and J calls and clone size reflects TCRdb's work, not the paper's. The sample records 500,000 to 550,000 distinct CDR3 sequences, about 13% of which are singletons. The ten most abundant clones make up around 6.8% of the sample. About this clonotype: Its antigen is still unknown. The junction differs from germline at one of its ends, possibly a read error.

The TCR comes from a male donor with ankylosing spondylitis. Sequencing was performed on blood, either unsorted or a sorted T cell fraction (not recorded which).

DNA sequence: TGTACCAGCAGTTTATGGGGGACAGGGGTCGACGGGAATCAGCCCCAGCATTTT. This is translated as CTSSLWGTGVDGNQPQHF. Recombination connected TRBV12-3 or TRBV12-4 to TRBJ1-5, with 10 junctional bases fitting TRBD1. Inclusive of the bounding cysteine and phenylalanine, the CDR3 is 18 residues long. Only the CDR3 DNA stays, 54 bases, in frame from base 1.